Listed below are T cell receptor beta chains from one sample, sequenced in a study of OX40 agonist ivuxolimab in advanced cancers. The method was immunoSEQ multiplex PCR; TCRdb's version includes in-frame clones alone and lacks a portion of them. The sample gives approximately 46,000 clones, approximately 86% of which show up once; around 11% is in the top ten. Sequences were derived from CD4+ or CD8+ T cells sorted from blood, sampled in a trial of the OX40 agonist ivuxolimab. These receptors originate from an adult with an advanced solid tumor such as melanoma, head and neck, liver or kidney cancer. The CDR3 runs from the conserved cysteine through the conserved F or W. A D gene is named only where the DNA matches it firmly. Size tells how often a clone was seen (once, few, many) or the class of an expanded clone, and some rows leave it out.

TRBV25-1	NA	NA	TRBJ2-1	TGTGCCAGCCTAGGGGGGTCCCTTTACAATGAGCAGTTCTTC	CASLGGSLYNEQFF
TRBV25-1	NA	NA	TRBJ1-4	TGTGCCAGCAGTGAATATGTCGCAGGAGGGAAAAGGGGTGAAAAACTGTTTTTT	CASSEYVAGGKRGEKLFF
TRBV12-5	NA	NA	TRBJ2-2	TGTGCCACTACCGGGCAGGGGAATAGCGGGGAGCTGTTTTTT	CATTGQGNSGELFF
TRBV6-1	NA	NA	TRBJ2-3	TGTGCCAGCAGGCAGGTAGATACGCAGTATTTT	CASRQVDTQYF
TRBV9	NA	once	TRBJ2-7	TGTGCCAGCAGTCCTTCAGGGCCCCCTGCCTACGAGCAGTACTTC	CASSPSGPPAYEQYF
TRBV4-3	TRBD2	NA	TRBJ2-1	TGCGCCAGCAGCCAAACCGTGAGCGGGGGATCTTACAATGAGCAGTTCTTC	CASSQTVSGGSYNEQFF
TRBV5-1	NA	NA	TRBJ1-1	TGCGCCAGCAGCTTAAGGGGAGATGAAGCTTTCTTT	CASSLRGDEAFF
TRBV9	NA	few	TRBJ2-2	TGTGCCAGCAGCCCCTTGGGCATCACCGGGGAGCTGTTTTTT	CASSPLGITGELFF
TRBV4-2	TRBD1	NA	TRBJ1-2	TGTGCCAGCAGCCAAGGGCCCCGAGACAGGGCTAACTATGGCTACACCTTC	CASSQGPRDRANYGYTF
TRBV7-2	NA	NA	TRBJ1-5	TGTGCCAGCAGCTTAAGGTCCGGGGTCAATCAGCCCCAGCATTTT	CASSLRSGVNQPQHF
TRBV5-1	TRBD1	NA	TRBJ2-7	TGCGCCAGCAGCATGGGACAGGGGAACTACGAGCAGTACTTC	CASSMGQGNYEQYF
TRBV15	NA	NA	TRBJ2-7	TGTGCCACCAGCAGAGTAGAAGCCTACGAGCAGTACTTC	CATSRVEAYEQYF
TRBV6-5	TRBD2	NA	TRBJ2-3	TGTGCCAGCACCTTCAAGGGGAGGGGAGATACGCAGTATTTT	CASTFKGRGDTQYF
TRBV27	TRBD1	NA	TRBJ2-3	TGTGCCAGCAGTTTCCTGACAGGGGACGCAGATACGCAGTATTTT	CASSFLTGDADTQYF
TRBV9	NA	NA	TRBJ1-2	TGTGCCAGCAGCGCGACCAGGGCCGGCTACACCTTC	CASSATRAGYTF
TRBV7-9	NA	NA	TRBJ2-5	TGTGCCAGCAGTCGGGACCGAGAGACCCAGTACTTC	CASSRDRETQYF
TRBV5-4	TRBD2	once	TRBJ2-5	TGTGCCAGCAGCCAAAGCGGGAGCGGAGAGACCCAGTACTTC	CASSQSGSGETQYF
TRBV9	NA	NA	TRBJ1-1	TGTGCCAGCAGCGTAGTTACTAGTCCGCCGTTT	CASSVVTSPPF
TRBV5-1	NA	NA	TRBJ1-4	TGCGCCAGCAGCCCCTGGGGGGGAGTGGGCGAAAAACTGTTTTTT	CASSPWGGVGEKLFF
TRBV6-5	NA	NA	TRBJ1-2	TGTGCCAGCAGTTACGCACAAGATTTCTATGGCTACACCTTC	CASSYAQDFYGYTF
TRBV27	NA	NA	TRBJ2-7	TGTGCCAGCAGTTTGGGGGTTCGCTACGAGCAGTACTTC	CASSLGVRYEQYF
TRBV7-8	NA	NA	TRBJ1-3	TGTGCCAGCAGCTATCTCAATTTGGTTTCGGCTGGAAACACCATATATTTT	CASSYLNLVSAGNTIYF
TRBV9	NA	once	TRBJ1-2	TGTGCCAGCAGCGATCCGGGACGGAATTTCTATGGCTACACCTTC	CASSDPGRNFYGYTF
TRBV27	NA	NA	TRBJ2-1	TGTGCCAGCAGTTTATTGTCTAGCGAAGAAGAGCAGTTCTTC	CASSLLSSEEEQFF
TRBV28	TRBD2	NA	TRBJ2-3	TGTGCCAGCAGTTTGTGGCTAGCGGGAGAGGTAGGCACAGATACGCAGTATTTT	CASSLWLAGEVGTDTQYF
TRBV28	NA	NA	TRBJ2-5	TGTGCCAGCAGTTTTCCTTCCACAGGGCCCCAAGAGACCCAGTACTTC	CASSFPSTGPQETQYF
TRBV5-4	NA	NA	TRBJ2-1	TGTGCCAGCAGCCCCGTCGTGAATGAGCAGTTCTTC	CASSPVVNEQFF
TRBV7-9	TRBD2	NA	TRBJ2-1	TGTGCCAGCAGCTCCAGACTAGCGGGGACTAACTACAATGAGCAGTTCTTC	CASSSRLAGTNYNEQFF
TRBV11-2	NA	NA	TRBJ2-7	TGTGCCAGCAGCTTAGGCTCCTACGAGCAGTACTTC	CASSLGSYEQYF
TRBV5-6	NA	NA	TRBJ2-3	TGTGCCAGCAGCCCCTCGACAGATACGCAGTATTTT	CASSPSTDTQYF
TRBV9	NA	NA	TRBJ2-1	TGTGCCAGCAGCGTAGATGGCAGAACCTACAATGAGCAGTTCTTC	CASSVDGRTYNEQFF
TRBV11-1	TRBD2	NA	TRBJ2-1	TGTGCCAGCAGCCTCGCATCCGGGACTAGCGGGTACAATGAGCAGTTCTTC	CASSLASGTSGYNEQFF
TRBV9	NA	NA	TRBJ1-1	TGTGCCAGCAGCGTGCTCCAGGGAGAAGCTTTCTTT	CASSVLQGEAFF
TRBV5-8	NA	NA	TRBJ2-2	TGTGCCAGCAGCTTTTACACCGGGGAGCTGTTTTTT	CASSFYTGELFF
TRBV4-3	TRBD1	NA	TRBJ1-4	TGCGCCAGCAGCCAAATGGGACAGGCTAATGAAAAACTGTTTTTT	CASSQMGQANEKLFF
TRBV27	NA	NA	TRBJ2-7	TGTGCCAGCAGTCCCGGACGGGGGCACTACGAGCAGTACTTC	CASSPGRGHYEQYF
TRBV27	NA	NA	TRBJ1-1	TGTGCCAGCAGTGATCCGGGGAACACTGAAGCTTTCTTT	CASSDPGNTEAFF
TRBV9	NA	NA	TRBJ1-1	TGTGCCAGCAGCTCCCCGGGACCGGCTAACACTGAAGCTTTCTTT	CASSSPGPANTEAFF
TRBV5-1	TRBD1	NA	TRBJ2-5	TGCGCCAGTTCCGGGACAGGTGAGACCCAGTACTTC	CASSGTGETQYF
TRBV5-1	TRBD2	NA	TRBJ2-1	TGCGCCAGCAGAAGCGGGACTAGCGGGAGGGTCTACAATGAGCAGTTCTTC	CASRSGTSGRVYNEQFF
TRBV28	NA	NA	TRBJ1-2	TGTGCCAGCAACGACCCGGGGATGCGGGGGTTCTATGGCTACACCTTC	CASNDPGMRGFYGYTF
TRBV4-1	TRBD2	NA	TRBJ2-5	TGCGCCAGCAGCCCAAGATCCGCGCGGGAGGGCCAAGAGACCCAGTACTTC	CASSPRSAREGQETQYF
TRBV9	NA	NA	TRBJ2-2	TGTGCCAGCAGCTTCCGTCTAGCAGAAAGTTCTACCGGGGAGCTGTTTTTT	CASSFRLAESSTGELFF
TRBV20-1	TRBD1	NA	TRBJ2-7	TGCAGTGCGACCCGGACAGGAGAAAGACACTTC	CSATRTGERHF
TRBV4-1	NA	few	TRBJ1-2	TGCGCCAGCAGCCAAGAGATAGGGAACTATGGCTACACCTTC	CASSQEIGNYGYTF
TRBV15	TRBD1	NA	TRBJ1-4	TGTGCCACCAGCAGAGTCCGGGACAGATACAATGAAAAACTGTTTTTT	CATSRVRDRYNEKLFF
TRBV4-1	NA	NA	TRBJ2-1	TGCGCCAGCAGCCAGTACGTCCGACTAGTCGAGGATGAGCAGTTCTTC	CASSQYVRLVEDEQFF
TRBV21-1	NA	NA	TRBJ1-1	TGTGCCAGCAGCAAAGACAAGGGTCCCGCGAGGAACACTGAAGCTTTCTTT	CASSKDKGPARNTEAFF
TRBV4-3	NA	NA	TRBJ2-7	TGCGCCAGCAGCCAAGACCCCCGGGGGGCGGGGATCTCCTACGAGCAGTACTTC	CASSQDPRGAGISYEQYF
TRBV7-6	TRBD2	once	TRBJ2-3	TGTGCCAGCAGCTCCTCTAGCGGGGGGCCAGAGGATACGCAGTATTTT	CASSSSSGGPEDTQYF
TRBV7-2	NA	NA	TRBJ2-5	TGTGCCAGCAGCTTAGAAGCGGCAGGGGTCCAAGAGACCCAGTACTTC	CASSLEAAGVQETQYF
TRBV6-6	NA	NA	TRBJ2-6	TGTGCCACCCGGGGGACGGCTGGGGCCAACGTCCTGACTTTC	CATRGTAGANVLTF
TRBV27	NA	NA	TRBJ1-2	TGTGCCAGCAGTTGGCAGGGAAAGGATGGCTACACCTTC	CASSWQGKDGYTF
TRBV2	NA	NA	TRBJ2-1	TGTGCCAGCCTGGGGACGTTGGAGTTCTTC	CASLGTLEFF
TRBV18	NA	few	TRBJ2-1	TGTGCCAGCTCATCAAGGTCGAGGGTATTAAATGAGCAGTTCTTC	CASSSRSRVLNEQFF
TRBV28	NA	NA	TRBJ1-3	TGTGCCAGCAACCGGGGAACCCCTGGAAACACCATATATTTT	CASNRGTPGNTIYF
TRBV4-1	NA	NA	TRBJ1-4	TGCGCCAGCAGCCACCGGGAAAAACTGTTTTTT	CASSHREKLFF
TRBV7-9	NA	NA	TRBJ2-2	TGTGCCAGCAGCTTAAACCGACCAGGGAGCACCGGGGAGCTGTTTTTT	CASSLNRPGSTGELFF
TRBV7-9	TRBD1	NA	TRBJ1-5	TGTGCCAGCAGCTCACGACAGGGAGGAGAAGAGATGCCCCAGCATTTT	CASSSRQGGEEMPQHF